This is a list of T cell receptor beta chains from one sample in a study of blood T cells in healthy people across ages. TCRdb processed the 5' RACE reads anew with MiXCR; each CDR3 protein has one entry. There are about 570,000 distinct CDR3 sequences in the sample; 27% occur only once, and 15% to 20% lies in the top ten. Sequenced material: blood. The origin of the receptors is a woman aged 65 to 85 in good health. CDR3s include the opening cysteine and the closing phenylalanine or tryptophan. The order of the fields is J gene, V gene, D gene, clone size, CDR3 protein, CDR3 DNA. The D gene is left open where the match is weak. For some rows the clone size is stated as once, few or many, or as a class when expanded; others skip it.

>TRBJ2-5|TRBV7-2|-|many
CASSPRERETQYF
TGTGCCAGCAGCCCCAGGGAGAGAGAGACCCAGTACTTC
>TRBJ2-5|TRBV12-3/TRBV12-4|-|-
CASSPSLLQYF
TGTGCCAGCAGCCCCTCCCTGCTCCAGTACTTC
>TRBJ2-3|TRBV12-3/TRBV12-4|TRBD2|-
CASSFGAGGRTDTQYF
TGTGCCAGCAGTTTCGGAGCGGGGGGCCGCACAGATACGCAGTATTTT
>TRBJ2-1|TRBV2|TRBD2|-
CASKASGEVSEQFF
TGTGCCAGCAAAGCTAGCGGGGAAGTCAGTGAGCAGTTCTTC
>TRBJ2-7|TRBV20-1|-|few
CSATSKEEQYF
TGCAGTGCTACGTCAAAAGAGGAGCAGTACTTC
>TRBJ2-6|TRBV29-1|TRBD1|-
CSAGQGAPSGANVLTF
TGCAGCGCCGGACAGGGGGCGCCTTCTGGGGCCAACGTCCTGACTTTC
>TRBJ2-3|TRBV7-8|-|-
CASSLAVVVGSTDTQYF
TGTGCCAGCAGCTTAGCTGTGGTGGTGGGTAGCACAGATACGCAGTATTTT
>TRBJ2-4|TRBV19|TRBD1|once
CASSKGTGFNIQYF
TGTGCCAGTAGTAAAGGGACAGGGTTTAACATTCAGTACTTC
>TRBJ1-1|TRBV5-1|-|few
CASSLIGAIAEAFF
TGCGCCAGCAGCCTTATAGGGGCGATCGCGGAAGCTTTCTTT
>TRBJ2-1|TRBV9|TRBD2|few
CASSTSGGASDEQFF
TGTGCCAGCAGCACTAGCGGGGGGGCCTCGGATGAGCAGTTCTTC
>TRBJ1-1|TRBV29-1|TRBD1|few
CGGQGWTEAFF
TGCGGGGGACAGGGGTGGACTGAAGCTTTCTTT
>TRBJ2-7|TRBV6-5|-|-
CASRWGLSSYEQYF
TGTGCCAGCAGATGGGGGTTGAGCTCCTACGAGCAGTACTTC
>TRBJ1-4|TRBV10-3|-|few
CAIRDNRDEKLFF
TGTGCCATCAGGGACAACAGGGATGAAAAACTGTTTTTT
>TRBJ2-5|TRBV29-1|-|few
CSVEDRVRETQYF
TGCAGCGTTGAAGACAGGGTACGAGAGACCCAGTACTTC
>TRBJ1-1|TRBV6-2/TRBV6-3|-|-
CASTQGYMDTEAFF
TGTGCCAGCACCCAAGGATACATGGACACTGAAGCTTTCTTT
>TRBJ2-1|TRBV10-3|TRBD1|-
CAISESRTGWQFF
TGTGCCATCAGTGAGTCCAGGACAGGGTGGCAGTTCTTC
>TRBJ2-4|TRBV6-1|-|-
CASRNVENIQYF
TGTGCCAGCAGGAACGTGGAAAACATTCAGTACTTC
>TRBJ2-1|TRBV7-2|-|few
CASSSGEGDEQFF
TGTGCCAGCAGCTCGGGGGAAGGCGATGAGCAGTTCTTC
>TRBJ2-6|TRBV9|-|few
CASSVYHQSGANVLTF
TGTGCCAGCAGCGTATACCACCAGTCTGGGGCCAACGTCCTGACTTTC
>TRBJ1-2|TRBV20-1|-|few
CSARESYGYTF
TGCAGTGCTAGAGAGAGCTATGGCTACACCTTC
>TRBJ2-3|TRBV7-2|-|few
CASSLVYSRDTQYF
TGTGCCAGCAGCTTAGTATACTCCCGAGATACGCAGTATTTT
>TRBJ1-2|TRBV6-2/TRBV6-3|TRBD1|-
CATDRGDSYGYTF
TGTGCCACCGACAGGGGAGATAGCTATGGCTACACCTTC
>TRBJ2-2|TRBV5-1|-|-
CASSFGGSSAGELFF
TGCGCCAGCAGCTTTGGAGGGAGTAGTGCCGGGGAGCTGTTTTTT
>TRBJ2-5|TRBV20-1|TRBD2|-
CSAPRGSQETQYF
TGCAGTGCTCCGCGGGGGTCCCAAGAGACCCAGTACTTC
>TRBJ2-4|TRBV2|-|-
CASSVHADIQYF
TGTGCCAGCAGTGTTCATGCAGACATTCAGTACTTC
>TRBJ2-1|TRBV6-2/TRBV6-3|-|-
CASSRPGEWDNEQFF
TGTGCCAGCAGCCGCCCCGGGGAGTGGGACAATGAGCAGTTCTTC
>TRBJ2-7|TRBV7-2|-|-
CASSIGATYEQYF
TGTGCCAGCAGCATAGGGGCCACCTACGAACAGTACTTC
>TRBJ1-1|TRBV24-1|-|few
CPGVGLGRGRNTEAFF
TGCCCCGGGGTCGGTTTAGGGCGCGGACGGAACACTGAAGCTTTCTTT
>TRBJ2-4|TRBV29-1|TRBD1|many
CSVESGDRINIQYF
TGCAGCGTTGAAAGTGGGGACAGGATAAACATTCAGTACTTC
>TRBJ2-4|TRBV6-2/TRBV6-3|TRBD2|few
CASSTPRGGATVKNIQYF
TGTGCCAGCAGTACGCCCCGCGGGGGGGCTACAGTCAAAAACATTCAGTACTTC
>TRBJ1-1|TRBV12-3/TRBV12-4|-|-
CASRITGMNTEAFF
TGTGCCAGCAGAATTACAGGGATGAACACTGAAGCTTTCTTT
>TRBJ2-5|TRBV3-1|TRBD2|few
CASTPTSGQETQYF
TGTGCCAGCACCCCAACTAGCGGACAAGAGACCCAGTACTTC
>TRBJ2-1|TRBV10-3|TRBD2|few
CAISITGTSGGGNEQFF
TGTGCCATCAGCATCACCGGGACTAGCGGGGGAGGCAATGAGCAGTTCTTC
>TRBJ2-7|TRBV7-2|TRBD1|-
CASSLGGQGSGEQYF
TGTGCCAGCAGCTTAGGGGGACAGGGGTCGGGCGAGCAGTACTTC
>TRBJ2-5|TRBV5-1|-|few
CASSDPQSAQETQYF
TGCGCCAGCAGCGACCCCCAATCCGCCCAAGAGACCCAGTACTTC
>TRBJ2-1|TRBV29-1|TRBD2|few
CSVGTSGAYNEQFF
TGCAGCGTTGGGACTAGCGGGGCTTACAATGAGCAGTTCTTC
>TRBJ1-1|TRBV7-3|-|few
CASSLGGHQNTEAFF
TGTGCCAGCAGCTTAGGGGGACACCAGAACACTGAAGCTTTCTTT
>TRBJ2-6|TRBV4-3|-|many
CASSQEYTGTANVLTF
TGCGCCAGCAGCCAAGAATACACCGGGACTGCCAACGTCCTGACTTTC
>TRBJ2-7|TRBV9|TRBD2|-
CASSATGTSGYEQYF
TGTGCCAGCAGCGCGACCGGGACTAGCGGTTACGAGCAGTACTTC
>TRBJ2-3|TRBV5-1|-|-
CASSLASSGDTQYF
TGCGCCAGCAGCTTGGCGTCTAGTGGAGATACGCAGTATTTT
>TRBJ2-3|TRBV29-1|-|-
CSVAYPYTDTQYF
TGCAGCGTTGCCTACCCTTACACAGATACGCAGTATTTT
>TRBJ2-3|TRBV29-1|-|-
CSVLQFFTDTQYF
TGCAGCGTTCTTCAATTTTTCACAGATACGCAGTATTTT
>TRBJ2-5|TRBV3-1|-|-
CASSQDTETQYF
TGTGCCAGCAGCCAAGATACCGAGACCCAGTACTTC
>TRBJ2-4|TRBV4-2|-|-
CASSQDERKGNIQYF
TGTGCCAGCAGCCAAGATGAAAGAAAGGGGAACATTCAGTACTTC
>TRBJ2-5|TRBV7-2|-|-
CASSLVASQETQYF
TGTGCCAGCAGCTTAGTAGCAAGCCAAGAGACCCAGTACTTC
>TRBJ2-1|TRBV29-1|-|few
CSVLASSYNEQFF
TGCAGCGTTCTGGCGAGCTCCTACAATGAGCAGTTCTTC
>TRBJ2-5|TRBV5-5|TRBD1|-
CASSLERPGQQETQYF
TGTGCCAGCAGCTTGGAGCGCCCGGGACAGCAAGAGACCCAGTACTTC
>TRBJ2-5|TRBV5-6|-|-
CASSLVFGRVGEQYF
TGTGCCAGCAGCTTGGTGTTCGGCAGGGTTGGAGAGCAGTACTTC
>TRBJ1-5|TRBV9|-|few
CASSRMGENNQPQHF
TGTGCCAGCTCCCGAATGGGAGAGAACAATCAGCCCCAGCATTTT
>TRBJ2-3|TRBV7-2|TRBD2|few
CASSFSSGGKDTQYF
TGTGCCAGCAGCTTCTCTAGCGGGGGCAAAGATACGCAGTATTTT
>TRBJ1-2|TRBV4-2|-|-
CASSQGATGIYGYTF
TGTGCCAGCAGCCAAGGGGCGACAGGCATCTATGGCTACACCTTC
>TRBJ1-1|TRBV7-2|-|-
CASSLGTIRTEAFF
TGTGCCAGCAGCTTAGGGACCATTAGGACTGAAGCTTTCTTT
>TRBJ2-3|TRBV9|TRBD2|few
CASSPLAGGDTQYF
TGTGCCAGCAGCCCTCTAGCGGGGGGAGATACGCAGTATTTT
>TRBJ1-4|TRBV6-1|-|-
CASSVQARGLDEKLFF
TGTGCCAGCAGTGTTCAGGCGCGGGGATTGGATGAAAAACTGTTTTTT
>TRBJ1-5|TRBV4-3|-|-
CASSQLVGQPQHF
TGCGCCAGCAGCCAATTGGTAGGACAGCCCCAGCATTTT
>TRBJ1-4|TRBV29-1|-|once
CSVAGAANEKLFF
TGCAGCGTTGCTGGGGCAGCTAATGAAAAACTGTTTTTT
>TRBJ1-4|TRBV3-1|TRBD1|few
CASSQDRSGQQVATNEKLFF
TGTGCCAGCAGCCAAGATCGCTCGGGACAGCAAGTTGCAACTAATGAAAAACTGTTTTTT
>TRBJ2-7|TRBV3-1|TRBD2|few
CASSPRLAAYEQYF
TGTGCCAGCAGCCCCCGACTAGCGGCCTACGAGCAGTACTTC
>TRBJ2-7|TRBV3-1|TRBD2|few
CASSPLGLAAYEQYF
TGTGCCAGCAGCCCCCTGGGCCTAGCGGCCTACGAGCAGTACTTC
>TRBJ2-2|TRBV3-1|TRBD2|few
CASSQEFGSGGPTGELFF
TGTGCCAGCAGCCAAGAGTTTGGGAGCGGGGGACCTACCGGGGAGCTGTTTTTT